This T cell receptor beta chain originates from a study of technical replicates of blood from several donors. Profiling relied on immunoSEQ multiplex PCR, and the TCRdb table lists in-frame clones only, not all of them. The sample includes around 79,000 clones, 75% to 95% seen only once; the top ten take 0.2% to 0.25%. The germline V gene has CDR1 SGHAT and CDR2 FQNNGV. Deletions cut 7 bases from V and 3 bases from J, with 21 bases between. CDR3 length equals 16 residues. J is TRBJ2-5 and V is TRBV11-2, with D possibly being TRBD1 (5 bases). The sample consisted of T cells isolated from PBMCs. The receptor's source is a human donor in good health. This chain's CDR3 is CASKVLVGKGEETQYF. The CDR3 nucleotides read TGTGCCAGCAAGGTCCTGGTGGGGAAAGGGGAAGAGACCCAGTACTTC.